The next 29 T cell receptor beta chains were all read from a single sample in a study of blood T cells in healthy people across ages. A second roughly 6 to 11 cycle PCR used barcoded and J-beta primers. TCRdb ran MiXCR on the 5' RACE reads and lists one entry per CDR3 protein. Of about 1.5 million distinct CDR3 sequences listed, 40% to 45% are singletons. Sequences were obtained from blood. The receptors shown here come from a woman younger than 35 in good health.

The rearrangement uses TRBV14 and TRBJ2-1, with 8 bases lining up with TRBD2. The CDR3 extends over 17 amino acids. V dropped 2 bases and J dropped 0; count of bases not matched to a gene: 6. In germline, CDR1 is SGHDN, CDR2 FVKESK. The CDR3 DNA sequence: TGTGCCAGCAGCCAAACCTCGGGAGGGAGCTCCTACAATGAGCAGTTCTTC. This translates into CASSQTSGGSSYNEQFF.

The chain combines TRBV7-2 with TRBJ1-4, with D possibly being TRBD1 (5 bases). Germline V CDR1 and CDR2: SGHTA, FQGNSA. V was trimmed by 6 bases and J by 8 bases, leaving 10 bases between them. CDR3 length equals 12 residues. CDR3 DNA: TGTGCCAGCAGTGGGGGTGTAGAAAAACTGTTTTTT. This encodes CASSGGVEKLFF.

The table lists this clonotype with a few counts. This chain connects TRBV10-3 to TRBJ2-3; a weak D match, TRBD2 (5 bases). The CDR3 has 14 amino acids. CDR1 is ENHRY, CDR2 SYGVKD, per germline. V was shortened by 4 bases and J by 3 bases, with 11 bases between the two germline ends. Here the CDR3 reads CAISGWTETDTQYF. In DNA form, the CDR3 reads TGTGCCATCAGTGGATGGACTGAAACAGATACGCAGTATTTT.

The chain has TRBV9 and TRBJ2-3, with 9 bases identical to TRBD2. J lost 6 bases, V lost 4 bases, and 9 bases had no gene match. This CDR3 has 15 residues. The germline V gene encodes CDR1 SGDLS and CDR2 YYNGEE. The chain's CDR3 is CASSLGRGGMDTQYF. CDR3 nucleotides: TGTGCCAGCAGCCTCGGGCGGGGGGGAATGGATACGCAGTATTTT.

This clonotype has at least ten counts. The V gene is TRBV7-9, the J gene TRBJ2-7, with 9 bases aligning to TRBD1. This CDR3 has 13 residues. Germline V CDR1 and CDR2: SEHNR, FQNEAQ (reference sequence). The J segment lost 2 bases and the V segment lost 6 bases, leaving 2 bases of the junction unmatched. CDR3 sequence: CASRGQGAYEQYF. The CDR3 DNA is TGTGCCAGCAGGGGACAGGGAGCCTACGAGCAGTACTTC. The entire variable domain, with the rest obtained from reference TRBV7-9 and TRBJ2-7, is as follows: DTGVSQNPRHKITKRGQNVTFRCDPISEHNRLYWYRQTLGQGPEFLTYFQNEAQLEKSRLLSDRFSAERPKGSFSTLEIQRTEQGDSAMYLCASRGQGAYEQYFGPGTRLTVT.

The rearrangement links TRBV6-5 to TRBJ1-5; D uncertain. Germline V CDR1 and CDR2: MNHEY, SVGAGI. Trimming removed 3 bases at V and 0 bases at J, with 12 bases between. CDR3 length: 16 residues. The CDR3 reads CASSYGPVDSNQPQHF. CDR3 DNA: TGTGCCAGCAGTTATGGTCCGGTGGATAGCAATCAGCCCCAGCATTTT.

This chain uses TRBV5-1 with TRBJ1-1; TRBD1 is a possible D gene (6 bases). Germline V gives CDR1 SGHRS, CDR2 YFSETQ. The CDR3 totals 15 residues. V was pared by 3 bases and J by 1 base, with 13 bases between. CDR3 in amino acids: CASSYGGGANTEAFF. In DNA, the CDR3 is TGCGCCAGCAGCTATGGTGGGGGGGCGAACACTGAAGCTTTCTTT. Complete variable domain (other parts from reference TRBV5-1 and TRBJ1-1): KAGVTQTPRYLIKTRGQQVTLSCSPISGHRSVSWYQQTPGQGLQFLFEYFSETQRNKGNFPGRFSGRQFSNSRSEMNVSTLELGDSALYLCASSYGGGANTEAFFGQGTRLTVV.

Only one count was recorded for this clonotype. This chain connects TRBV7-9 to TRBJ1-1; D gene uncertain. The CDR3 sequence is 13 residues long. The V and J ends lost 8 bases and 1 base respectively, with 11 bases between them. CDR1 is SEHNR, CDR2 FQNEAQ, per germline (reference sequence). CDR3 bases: TGTGCCAGCGAAAGTACAGCGAACACTGAAGCTTTCTTT. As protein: CASESTANTEAFF.

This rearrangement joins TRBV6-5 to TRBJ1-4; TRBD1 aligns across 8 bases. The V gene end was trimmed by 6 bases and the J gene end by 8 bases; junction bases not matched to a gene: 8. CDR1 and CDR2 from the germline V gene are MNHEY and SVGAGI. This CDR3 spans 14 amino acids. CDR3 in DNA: TGTGCCAGCAGCCCGGACAGGGCGTACGAAAAACTGTTTTTT. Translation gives CASSPDRAYEKLFF.

The CDR3 DNA is TGTGCCAGCAGTGTCTATAGCGGGAGCTACAATGAGCAGTACTTC. Encoded protein: CASSVYSGSYNEQYF. The chain employs TRBV7-3 and TRBJ2-1; 9 bases match TRBD2. The better agreement between TRBJ2-7 and the DNA end casts doubt on the J call. There are 15 residues in the CDR3. From germline, CDR1 is SGHTA and CDR2 FQGTGA.

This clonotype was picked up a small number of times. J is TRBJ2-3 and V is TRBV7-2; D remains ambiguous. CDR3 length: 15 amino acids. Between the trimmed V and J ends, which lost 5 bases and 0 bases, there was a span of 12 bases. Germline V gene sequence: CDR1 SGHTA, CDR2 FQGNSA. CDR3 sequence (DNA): TGTGCCAGCAGCGTCGGTAGCCCAAGCACAGATACGCAGTATTTT. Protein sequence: CASSVGSPSTDTQYF. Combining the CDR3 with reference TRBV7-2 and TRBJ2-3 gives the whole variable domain GAGVSQSPSNKVTEKGKDVELRCDPISGHTALYWYRQSLGQGLEFLIYFQGNSAPDKSGLPSDRFSAERTGGSVSTLTIQRTQQEDSAVYLCASSVGSPSTDTQYFGPGTRLTVL.

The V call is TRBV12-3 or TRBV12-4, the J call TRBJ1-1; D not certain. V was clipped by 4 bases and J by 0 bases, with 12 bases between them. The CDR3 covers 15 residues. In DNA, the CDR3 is TGTGCCAGCAGTTACCGGGAACGGATGAACACTGAAGCTTTCTTT. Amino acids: CASSYRERMNTEAFF.

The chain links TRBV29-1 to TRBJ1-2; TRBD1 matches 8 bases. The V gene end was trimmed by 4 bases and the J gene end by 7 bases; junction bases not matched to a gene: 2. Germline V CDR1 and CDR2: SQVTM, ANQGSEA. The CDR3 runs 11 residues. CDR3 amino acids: CSVGTGRGYTF. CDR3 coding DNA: TGCAGCGTTGGGACAGGGCGTGGCTACACCTTC. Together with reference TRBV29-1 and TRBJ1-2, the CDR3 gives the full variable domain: SAVISQKPSRDICQRGTSLTIQCQVDSQVTMMFWYRQQPGQSLTLIATANQGSEATYESGFVIDKFPISRPNLTFSTLTVSNMSPEDSSIYLCSVGTGRGYTFGSGTRLTVV.

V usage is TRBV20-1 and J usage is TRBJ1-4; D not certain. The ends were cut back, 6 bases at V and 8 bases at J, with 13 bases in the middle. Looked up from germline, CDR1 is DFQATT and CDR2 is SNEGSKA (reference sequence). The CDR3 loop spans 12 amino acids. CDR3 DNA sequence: TGCAGTGCCAAGGGATTTGGGGAAAAACTGTTTTTT. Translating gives CSAKGFGEKLFF.

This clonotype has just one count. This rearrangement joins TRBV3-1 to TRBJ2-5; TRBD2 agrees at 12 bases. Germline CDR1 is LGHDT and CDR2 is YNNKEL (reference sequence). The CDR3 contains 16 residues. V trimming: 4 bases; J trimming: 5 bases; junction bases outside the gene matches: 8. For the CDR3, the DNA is TGTGCCAGCAGCCTACCACTAGCGGGGGGTGAGGAGACCCAGTACTTC. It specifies CASSLPLAGGEETQYF.

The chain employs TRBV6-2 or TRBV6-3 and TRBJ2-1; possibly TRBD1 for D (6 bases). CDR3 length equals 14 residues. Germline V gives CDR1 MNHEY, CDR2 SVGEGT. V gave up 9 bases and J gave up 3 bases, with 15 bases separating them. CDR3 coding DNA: TGTGCCAGTAACCTCGGACAGATCTACAATGAGCAGTTCTTC. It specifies CASNLGQIYNEQFF.

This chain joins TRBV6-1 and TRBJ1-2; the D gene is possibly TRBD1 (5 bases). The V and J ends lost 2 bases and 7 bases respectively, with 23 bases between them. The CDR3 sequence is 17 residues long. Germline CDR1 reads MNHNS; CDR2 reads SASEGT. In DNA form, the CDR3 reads TGTGCCAGCAGTGAAAATCCCCCCGGGACTGAGCCTAGTGGCTACACCTTC. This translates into CASSENPPGTEPSGYTF.

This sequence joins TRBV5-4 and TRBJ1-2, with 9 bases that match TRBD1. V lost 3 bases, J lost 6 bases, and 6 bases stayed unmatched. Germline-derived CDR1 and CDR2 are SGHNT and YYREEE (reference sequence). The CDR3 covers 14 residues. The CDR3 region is CASSSGTGNHGYTF. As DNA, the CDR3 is TGTGCCAGCAGCTCCGGGACAGGGAACCATGGCTACACCTTC.

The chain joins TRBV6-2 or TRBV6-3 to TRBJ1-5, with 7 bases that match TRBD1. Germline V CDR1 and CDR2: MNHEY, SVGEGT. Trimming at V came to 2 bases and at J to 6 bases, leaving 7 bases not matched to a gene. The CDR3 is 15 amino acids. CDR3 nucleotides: TGTGCCAGCAGTTACGTAAGGGGGCGAATTCAGCCCCAGCATTTT. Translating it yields CASSYVRGRIQPQHF.

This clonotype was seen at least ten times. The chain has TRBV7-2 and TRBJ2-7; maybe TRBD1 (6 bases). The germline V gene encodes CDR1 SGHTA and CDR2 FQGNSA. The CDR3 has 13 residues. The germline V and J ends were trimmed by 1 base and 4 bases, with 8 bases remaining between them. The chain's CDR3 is CASSLGRGYEQYF. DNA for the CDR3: TGTGCCAGCAGCTTAGGCAGGGGATACGAGCAGTACTTC.

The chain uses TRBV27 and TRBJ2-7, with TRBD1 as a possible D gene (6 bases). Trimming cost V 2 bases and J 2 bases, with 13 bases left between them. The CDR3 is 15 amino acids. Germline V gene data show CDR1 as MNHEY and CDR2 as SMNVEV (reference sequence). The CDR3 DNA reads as TGTGCCAGCAGTTTAAGGGCAGGGGTAGCCTACGAGCAGTACTTC. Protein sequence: CASSLRAGVAYEQYF.

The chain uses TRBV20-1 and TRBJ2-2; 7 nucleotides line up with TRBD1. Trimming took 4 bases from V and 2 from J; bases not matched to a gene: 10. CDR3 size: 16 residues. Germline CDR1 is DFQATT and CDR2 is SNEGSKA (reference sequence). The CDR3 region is CSAMRAGTENTGELFF. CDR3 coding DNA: TGCAGTGCTATGAGGGCCGGGACAGAAAACACCGGGGAGCTGTTTTTT.

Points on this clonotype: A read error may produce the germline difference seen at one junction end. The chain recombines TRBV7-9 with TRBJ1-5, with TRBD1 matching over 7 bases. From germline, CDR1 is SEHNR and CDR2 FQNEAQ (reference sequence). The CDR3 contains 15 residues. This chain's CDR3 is CASSLGGYSNRPQHF. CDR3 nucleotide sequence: TGCGCCAGCAGCTTAGGGGGCTATAGCAATCGGCCCCAGCATTTT.

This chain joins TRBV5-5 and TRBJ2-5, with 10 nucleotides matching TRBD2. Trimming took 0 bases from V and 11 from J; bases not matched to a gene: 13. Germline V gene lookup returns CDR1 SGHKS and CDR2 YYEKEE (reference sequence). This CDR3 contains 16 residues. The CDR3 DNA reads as TGTGCCAGCAGCTTGGGCGTAGCGGGGGGAGGTCATGAGCAGTACTTC. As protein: CASSLGVAGGGHEQYF.

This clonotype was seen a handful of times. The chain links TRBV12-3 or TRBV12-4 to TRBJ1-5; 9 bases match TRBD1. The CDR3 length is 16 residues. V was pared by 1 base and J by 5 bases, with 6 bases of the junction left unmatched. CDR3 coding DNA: TGTGCCAGCAGTTTAGGGCGGACAGGGGATGATCAGCCCCAGCATTTT. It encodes CASSLGRTGDDQPQHF.

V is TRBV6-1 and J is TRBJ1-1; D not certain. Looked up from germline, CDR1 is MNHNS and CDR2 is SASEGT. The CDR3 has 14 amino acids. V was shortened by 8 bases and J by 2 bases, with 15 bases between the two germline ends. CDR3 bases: TGTGCCAGCTGGGTCGGGGATTACAACACTGAAGCTTTCTTT. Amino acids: CASWVGDYNTEAFF.

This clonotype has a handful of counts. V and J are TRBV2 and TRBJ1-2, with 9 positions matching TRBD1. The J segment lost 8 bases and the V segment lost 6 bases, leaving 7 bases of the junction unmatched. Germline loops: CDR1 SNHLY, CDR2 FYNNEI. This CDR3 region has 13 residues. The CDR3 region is CASRLGQGNGYTF. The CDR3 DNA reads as TGTGCCAGCAGGTTGGGACAGGGAAACGGCTACACCTTC.

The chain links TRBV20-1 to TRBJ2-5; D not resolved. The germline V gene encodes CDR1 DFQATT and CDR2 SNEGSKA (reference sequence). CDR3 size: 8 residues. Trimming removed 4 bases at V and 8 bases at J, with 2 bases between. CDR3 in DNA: TGCAGTGCTAATACCCAGTACTTC. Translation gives CSANTQYF.

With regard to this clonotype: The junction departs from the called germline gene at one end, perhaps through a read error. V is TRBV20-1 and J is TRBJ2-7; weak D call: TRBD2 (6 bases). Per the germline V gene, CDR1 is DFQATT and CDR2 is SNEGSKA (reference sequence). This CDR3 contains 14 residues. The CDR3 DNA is TGCAGTGCTAGCGCGGGGCCTTTCTCCTACGGGCAGTACTTC. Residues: CSASAGPFSYGQYF.